Shown below are 16 T cell receptor beta chains from a single sample sequenced in a study of patients and donors after allogeneic stem cell transplantation. Each CDR3 protein is one row after TCRdb ran MiXCR on the RT-PCR reads. The table records roughly 940,000 distinct CDR3 sequences, over 15% of them present only once. Sequencing was carried out using blood, either unsorted or a sorted T cell fraction (not recorded which). These receptor sequences come from a human donor who was either an allogeneic HSCT recipient or a stem cell or donor lymphocyte infusion donor (not recorded which). It is not recorded whose cells these are; they may come from a transplant donor.

The gene calls are TRBV28 and TRBJ1-3; D gene uncertain. CDR1 and CDR2 from the germline V gene are MDHEN and SYDVKM. This CDR3 contains 14 residues. Trimming took off 6 bases at V and 2 bases at J, with 11 bases between the two ends. CDR3 loop: CASREGRTGNTIYF. CDR3 DNA: TGTGCCAGCAGGGAGGGAAGGACTGGAAACACCATATATTTT.

This clonotype was seen a few times. The chain recombines TRBV15 with TRBJ1-1, with a weak D call TRBD1 (5 bases). This CDR3 spans 20 amino acids. From germline, CDR1 is LNHNV and CDR2 YYDKDF (reference sequence). V was cut by 0 bases and J by 1 base, with 24 bases left in between. This CDR3 is CATSRDSPWGRASQNTEAFF. The CDR3 DNA follows: TGTGCCACCAGCAGAGATAGCCCGTGGGGGAGGGCATCCCAGAACACTGAAGCTTTCTTT.

Comments on this clonotype: Germline is not matched at one junction end, which may reflect a read error. V usage is TRBV5-1 and J usage is TRBJ1-3; D perhaps matches TRBD1 (5 bases). The CDR3 has 14 residues. Germline CDR1 SGHRS, CDR2 YFSETQ. Here the CDR3 reads CASSLGPSGNTIYF. CDR3 bases: TGTGCCAGCAGCTTGGGACCCTCTGGAAACACCATATATTTT.

This clonotype was seen a handful of times. The rearrangement uses TRBV20-1 and TRBJ2-3; weak D call: TRBD1 (6 bases). The CDR3 loop spans 16 amino acids. Germline CDR1 reads DFQATT; CDR2 reads SNEGSKA (reference sequence). Trimming took 6 bases from V and 2 from J, leaving 21 bases between them. CDR3: CSALPGQRGSTDTQYF. The CDR3 DNA sequence: TGCAGTGCCCTACCAGGACAGAGGGGTTCCACAGATACGCAGTATTTT.

In its sample, this clonotype was seen a few times. The chain combines TRBV15 with TRBJ2-5, with TRBD2 matching 10 bases. The CDR3 sequence is 16 residues long. Germline V gives CDR1 LNHNV, CDR2 YYDKDF (reference sequence). With 1 base clipped from V and 5 bases from J, the junction kept 7 bases outside the gene matches. The DNA for the CDR3 is TGTGCCACCAGCAGAGGTACTAGCGGGGAACAGGAGACCCAGTACTTC. This translates into CATSRGTSGEQETQYF.

This clonotype was seen ten or more times. The V gene is TRBV12-3 or TRBV12-4, the J gene TRBJ2-1; TRBD2 is a possible D gene (7 bases). V lost 2 bases, J lost 9 bases, and 11 bases lay in between. This CDR3 has 13 residues. This CDR3 is CASSLSRGAEQFF. Here the CDR3 DNA reads TGTGCCAGCAGTTTATCTCGGGGGGCTGAGCAGTTCTTC.

This clonotype has only a few counts. V is TRBV19 and J is TRBJ2-4, with D perhaps TRBD1 (6 bases). The ends were cut back, 5 bases at V and 8 bases at J, with 16 bases in the middle. CDR1 is LNHDA and CDR2 is SQIVND in the germline V gene (reference sequence). This CDR3 region has 14 residues. The CDR3 loop reads CASSVSWTADIQYF. The CDR3 nucleotides read TGTGCCAGTAGTGTCAGCTGGACAGCGGACATTCAGTACTTC.

This clonotype was found a few times. This chain links TRBV24-1 with TRBJ2-1; D is undetermined. Trimming stripped 4 bases from V and 7 bases from J, with 19 bases between. This CDR3 contains 16 residues. The germline V gene encodes CDR1 KGHDR and CDR2 SFDVKD. The CDR3 coding sequence is TGTGCCACCAGTGACATCAATAATCCCCTCAGGAATGAGCAGTTCTTC. Translation: CATSDINNPLRNEQFF.

This clonotype was seen a handful of times. This chain links TRBV6-2 or TRBV6-3 with TRBJ1-2, with D possibly being TRBD1 (5 bases). Germline CDR1 MNHEY, CDR2 SVGEGT. The ends were cut back, 4 bases at V and 3 bases at J, with 12 bases in the middle. This CDR3 is built from 14 residues. The CDR3 reads CASSWGDAHYGYTF. CDR3 coding DNA: TGTGCCAGCAGTTGGGGCGACGCTCACTATGGCTACACCTTC.

The V gene is TRBV4-1, the J gene TRBJ2-7; 10 bases are shared with TRBD2. The V and J ends lost 4 bases and 3 bases, in that order; junction bases with no gene match: 6. The CDR3 runs to 15 residues. CDR1 and CDR2 (germline): MGHRA, YSYEKL. Here the CDR3 reads CASSPRASGSYEQYF. DNA of the CDR3: TGCGCCAGCAGCCCGCGGGCTAGCGGGAGCTACGAGCAGTACTTC.

The chain has TRBV12-3 or TRBV12-4 and TRBJ1-6; D may be TRBD1 (6 bases). The CDR3 spans 13 residues. V lost 7 bases, J lost 7 bases, and 11 bases lay in between. CDR3 sequence: CASKQQGNSPLHF. The CDR3 DNA follows: TGTGCCAGCAAGCAACAGGGCAATTCACCCCTCCACTTT.

The chain has TRBV24-1 and TRBJ2-3; D is undetermined. This CDR3 has 15 residues. Trimming stripped 0 bases from V and 5 bases from J, with 11 bases between. The germline V gene has CDR1 KGHDR and CDR2 SFDVKD. CDR3 bases: TGTGCCACCAGTGATTTGTCGGGTAGTGGAGATACGCAGTATTTT. Amino acid sequence: CATSDLSGSGDTQYF.

The chain has TRBV12-3 or TRBV12-4 and TRBJ2-5, with 7 bases fitting TRBD2. Losses at the gene ends were 7 bases for V and 3 bases for J; bases not matched to a gene: 8. The CDR3 has 14 residues. The CDR3 sequence: CASTWGRAEETQYF. The CDR3 nucleotides are TGTGCCAGCACCTGGGGGAGGGCCGAAGAGACCCAGTACTTC.

The rearrangement uses TRBV27 and TRBJ1-6, with 9 nucleotides matching TRBD1. Germline CDR1 is MNHEY and CDR2 is SMNVEV (reference sequence). This CDR3 has 13 amino acids. The trim removed 8 bases at V and 9 bases at J, leaving 5 bases unmatched. The DNA for the CDR3 is TGTGCCAGCGCCACAGGGGGCTTTTCACCCCTCCACTTT. Its translation is CASATGGFSPLHF.

The V and J genes are TRBV6-2 or TRBV6-3 and TRBJ2-1, with D perhaps TRBD2 (5 bases). CDR1 and CDR2 (germline): MNHEY, SVGEGT. The CDR3 is made up of 15 amino acids. V gave up 5 bases and J gave up 10 bases, with 21 bases separating them. The CDR3 nucleotides are TGTGCCAGCAGTAGGATTACGCCTGGGGAGTTGGAGCAGTTCTTC. Translating it yields CASSRITPGELEQFF.

The chain combines TRBV6-5 with TRBJ1-2, with TRBD1 as a possible D gene (5 bases). V dropped 1 base and J dropped 7 bases, with 10 bases sitting between them. CDR1 is MNHEY, CDR2 SVGAGI, per germline. The CDR3 has 13 residues. The CDR3 spells CASSYYSGFGYTF. The CDR3 DNA reads as TGTGCCAGCAGTTACTACTCAGGGTTTGGCTACACCTTC.